Listed below are T cell receptor beta chains from one sample, sequenced in a study of blood T cells in healthy people across ages. TCRdb ran MiXCR on the 5' RACE reads and lists one entry per CDR3 protein. The table has roughly 860,000 distinct CDR3 sequences, around 62% seen once; the top ten hold 25% to 35%. The sample taken for sequencing was blood. The receptors shown here come from a man aged 25 to 45 in good health. Both conserved end residues are part of each CDR3. A D gene is named only where the DNA matches it firmly. Expanded clones get a size class; other rows say once, few or many, or leave the size out.

j_gene: TRBJ2-5
v_gene: TRBV3-1
abundance: NA
d_gene: TRBD2
CDR3aa: CASSLCFWRGSWETQYF
CDR3nt: TGTGCCAGCAGCCTCTGTTTCTGGCGGGGGTCCTGGGAGACCCAGTACTTC

j_gene: TRBJ2-7
v_gene: TRBV3-1
abundance: NA
d_gene: NA
CDR3aa: CASSQDQGFECEQYF
CDR3nt: TGTGCCAGCAGCCAAGATCAAGGGTTTGAATGCGAGCAGTACTTC

j_gene: TRBJ2-1
v_gene: TRBV20-1
abundance: NA
d_gene: TRBD1
CDR3aa: CSAREGQISYNEQFF
CDR3nt: TGCAGTGCTAGAGAGGGACAGATCTCCTACAATGAGCAGTTCTTC

j_gene: TRBJ1-2
v_gene: TRBV3-1
abundance: NA
d_gene: TRBD1
CDR3aa: CASSPQIRQGRDGYTF
CDR3nt: TGTGCCAGCAGCCCTCAAATAAGACAGGGAAGGGATGGCTACACCTTC

j_gene: TRBJ1-6
v_gene: TRBV18
abundance: once
d_gene: TRBD1
CDR3aa: CASSDRGGNSPLHF
CDR3nt: TGTGCCAGCTCGGACAGGGGAGGCAATTCACCCCTCCACTTT

j_gene: TRBJ2-5
v_gene: TRBV29-1
abundance: NA
d_gene: NA
CDR3aa: CSVERGKGETQYF
CDR3nt: TGCAGCGTTGAGAGGGGGAAGGGTGAGACCCAGTACTTC

j_gene: TRBJ2-3
v_gene: TRBV11-1
abundance: NA
d_gene: TRBD2
CDR3aa: CASSLKLAGSDTQYF
CDR3nt: TGTGCCAGCAGCTTAAAACTAGCGGGGTCCGATACGCAGTATTTT

j_gene: TRBJ2-5
v_gene: TRBV20-1
abundance: few
d_gene: TRBD2
CDR3aa: CSARRTSGAQETQYF
CDR3nt: TGCAGTGCTCGGCGGACTAGCGGAGCGCAAGAGACCCAGTACTTC

j_gene: TRBJ2-3
v_gene: TRBV4-2
abundance: few
d_gene: TRBD2
CDR3aa: CASSQVGLAHTDTQYF
CDR3nt: TGTGCCAGCAGCCAAGTCGGACTAGCGCACACAGATACGCAGTATTTT

j_gene: TRBJ1-1
v_gene: TRBV12-3/TRBV12-4
abundance: many
d_gene: TRBD1
CDR3aa: CASSLLGTGGTEAFF
CDR3nt: TGTGCCAGCAGTTTATTAGGGACAGGGGGCACTGAAGCTTTCTTT

j_gene: TRBJ2-3
v_gene: TRBV7-2
abundance: once
d_gene: NA
CDR3aa: CASSPGPPSTDTQYF
CDR3nt: TGTGCCAGCAGCCCGGGACCCCCGAGCACAGATACGCAGTATTTT

j_gene: TRBJ1-4
v_gene: TRBV7-8
abundance: NA
d_gene: TRBD1
CDR3aa: CASSADRVANEKLFF
CDR3nt: TGTGCCAGCAGCGCCGACAGGGTTGCTAATGAAAAACTGTTTTTT

j_gene: TRBJ2-1
v_gene: TRBV9
abundance: NA
d_gene: NA
CDR3aa: CASSESGQTGNEQFF
CDR3nt: TGTGCCAGCAGCGAGTCGGGACAAACGGGCAATGAGCAGTTCTTC

j_gene: TRBJ2-1
v_gene: TRBV12-3/TRBV12-4
abundance: NA
d_gene: TRBD2
CDR3aa: CASRYGGGIYEQFF
CDR3nt: TGTGCCAGCAGGTACGGGGGGGGCATCTACGAGCAGTTCTTC

j_gene: TRBJ2-3
v_gene: TRBV9
abundance: NA
d_gene: NA
CDR3aa: CASSPSGGTMQYF
CDR3nt: TGTGCCAGCAGCCCAAGTGGGGGAACCATGCAGTATTTT

j_gene: TRBJ1-6
v_gene: TRBV3-1
abundance: NA
d_gene: NA
CDR3aa: CASSRLVGGNSPLHF
CDR3nt: TGTGCCAGCAGCCGCCTAGTGGGGGGGAATTCACCCCTCCACTTT

j_gene: TRBJ2-1
v_gene: TRBV7-2
abundance: NA
d_gene: TRBD2
CDR3aa: CASSSQPSGGWNEQFF
CDR3nt: TGTGCCAGCAGCTCCCAGCCTAGCGGGGGATGGAATGAGCAGTTCTTC

j_gene: TRBJ2-1
v_gene: TRBV29-1
abundance: few
d_gene: TRBD1
CDR3aa: CSGRGQGQNEQFF
CDR3nt: TGCAGCGGGAGGGGACAGGGGCAAAATGAGCAGTTCTTC

j_gene: TRBJ1-5
v_gene: TRBV6-2/TRBV6-3
abundance: NA
d_gene: NA
CDR3aa: CASSQILNRPQHF
CDR3nt: TGTGCCAGCAGCCAAATTCTAAATAGGCCCCAGCATTTT

j_gene: TRBJ2-4
v_gene: TRBV4-3
abundance: NA
d_gene: NA
CDR3aa: CASSPGTNGWGNIQYF
CDR3nt: TGCGCCAGCAGCCCCGGGACGAATGGATGGGGAAACATTCAGTACTTC

j_gene: TRBJ2-2
v_gene: TRBV29-1
abundance: once
d_gene: NA
CDR3aa: CSVEESGELFF
CDR3nt: TGCAGCGTTGAAGAGTCAGGGGAGCTGTTTTTT

j_gene: TRBJ1-2
v_gene: TRBV29-1
abundance: once
d_gene: NA
CDR3aa: CSVDTGSNYGYTF
CDR3nt: TGCAGCGTTGACACAGGTTCTAACTATGGCTACACCTTC

j_gene: TRBJ2-1
v_gene: TRBV29-1
abundance: NA
d_gene: NA
CDR3aa: CSSIILGRYNEQFF
CDR3nt: TGCAGCAGTATCATTTTGGGGCGGTACAATGAGCAGTTCTTC

j_gene: TRBJ2-7
v_gene: TRBV10-3
abundance: many
d_gene: NA
CDR3aa: CAIGGTRGGYEQYF
CDR3nt: TGTGCCATCGGCGGCACGAGGGGAGGATACGAGCAGTACTTC

j_gene: TRBJ2-7
v_gene: TRBV12-3/TRBV12-4
abundance: NA
d_gene: NA
CDR3aa: CASSFGLGGEVGEQYF
CDR3nt: TGTGCCAGCAGTTTTGGGTTGGGCGGGGAAGTGGGCGAGCAGTACTTC

j_gene: TRBJ1-5
v_gene: TRBV5-5
abundance: NA
d_gene: NA
CDR3aa: CASSLDDMGQPQHF
CDR3nt: TGTGCCAGCAGCTTGGACGACATGGGGCAGCCCCAGCATTTT

j_gene: TRBJ1-2
v_gene: TRBV6-2/TRBV6-3
abundance: NA
d_gene: NA
CDR3aa: CAGSYARGRAGYTF
CDR3nt: TGTGCCGGCAGTTACGCACGGGGACGGGCTGGCTACACCTTC

j_gene: TRBJ2-7
v_gene: TRBV29-1
abundance: NA
d_gene: TRBD1
CDR3aa: CSVEKPDRGSEYEQYF
CDR3nt: TGCAGCGTTGAAAAACCGGACAGGGGCAGTGAATACGAGCAGTACTTC

j_gene: TRBJ2-5
v_gene: TRBV14
abundance: NA
d_gene: NA
CDR3aa: CASSRWGTQYF
CDR3nt: TGTGCCAGCAGCCGCTGGGGGACCCAGTACTTC

j_gene: TRBJ2-7
v_gene: TRBV5-4
abundance: few
d_gene: NA
CDR3aa: CASSLLTDEQYF
CDR3nt: TGTGCCAGCAGCTTGTTGACGGACGAGCAGTACTTC

j_gene: TRBJ1-3
v_gene: TRBV5-1
abundance: NA
d_gene: NA
CDR3aa: CASSRDGGHSGNTIYF
CDR3nt: TGCGCCAGCAGCCGAGATGGGGGCCACTCTGGAAACACCATATATTTT

j_gene: TRBJ2-5
v_gene: TRBV14
abundance: NA
d_gene: NA
CDR3aa: CASRPGDFQQETQYF
CDR3nt: TGTGCCAGCAGACCCGGGGATTTTCAACAAGAGACCCAGTACTTC

j_gene: TRBJ2-1
v_gene: TRBV28
abundance: NA
d_gene: TRBD1
CDR3aa: CASSLTGMETQFF
CDR3nt: TGTGCCAGCAGTTTGACAGGGATGGAGACCCAGTTCTTC

j_gene: TRBJ1-4
v_gene: TRBV27
abundance: NA
d_gene: NA
CDR3aa: CASGLYGGDGEKLFF
CDR3nt: TGTGCCAGCGGCTTGTACGGGGGCGACGGTGAAAAACTGTTTTTT

j_gene: TRBJ2-1
v_gene: TRBV29-1
abundance: NA
d_gene: TRBD2
CDR3aa: CSGAGTSGGAGNEQFF
CDR3nt: TGCAGCGGCGCCGGGACTAGCGGGGGGGCCGGGAATGAGCAGTTCTTC

j_gene: TRBJ2-7
v_gene: TRBV7-9
abundance: NA
d_gene: NA
CDR3aa: CASSQDGPYEQYF
CDR3nt: TGTGCCAGCAGTCAGGACGGTCCCTACGAGCAGTACTTC

j_gene: TRBJ2-1
v_gene: TRBV25-1
abundance: NA
d_gene: TRBD2
CDR3aa: CASSYGTNLYNEQFF
CDR3nt: TGTGCCAGCAGTTATGGGACTAATCTTTACAATGAGCAGTTCTTC

j_gene: TRBJ2-7
v_gene: TRBV12-3/TRBV12-4
abundance: many
d_gene: NA
CDR3aa: CASSLGGREQYF
CDR3nt: TGTGCCAGCAGTCTAGGGGGGAGGGAGCAGTACTTC

j_gene: TRBJ2-5
v_gene: TRBV7-2
abundance: NA
d_gene: NA
CDR3aa: CASSGRGGAGSETQYF
CDR3nt: TGTGCCAGCAGCGGCCGTGGGGGGGCTGGCTCGGAGACCCAGTACTTC

j_gene: TRBJ2-6
v_gene: TRBV27
abundance: NA
d_gene: NA
CDR3aa: CASSRQFSGANVLTF
CDR3nt: TGTGCCAGCAGTCGACAGTTCTCTGGGGCCAACGTCCTGACTTTC

j_gene: TRBJ2-7
v_gene: TRBV28
abundance: NA
d_gene: TRBD1
CDR3aa: CASSRTGAGEQYF
CDR3nt: TGTGCCAGTTCCCGGACAGGGGCGGGCGAGCAGTACTTC

j_gene: TRBJ1-5
v_gene: TRBV6-2/TRBV6-3
abundance: NA
d_gene: NA
CDR3aa: CASSQPDNQPQHF
CDR3nt: TGTGCCAGCAGTCAACCTGACAATCAGCCCCAGCATTTT

j_gene: TRBJ1-4
v_gene: TRBV3-1
abundance: NA
d_gene: TRBD1
CDR3aa: CASSQNSQGWEKLFF
CDR3nt: TGTGCCAGCAGCCAGAATTCACAGGGGTGGGAAAAACTGTTTTTT

j_gene: TRBJ2-7
v_gene: TRBV7-3
abundance: NA
d_gene: TRBD1
CDR3aa: CASSSRDRGQVVYF
CDR3nt: TGTGCCAGCAGCTCCCGGGACAGGGGGCAGGTTGTGTACTTC

j_gene: TRBJ2-7
v_gene: TRBV28
abundance: NA
d_gene: NA
CDR3aa: CASKSEGGSYEQYF
CDR3nt: TGTGCCAGCAAATCGGAGGGTGGGTCGTACGAGCAGTACTTC

j_gene: TRBJ2-1
v_gene: TRBV2
abundance: NA
d_gene: NA
CDR3aa: CASSPSRGQYNEQFF
CDR3nt: TGTGCCAGCAGCCCAAGCAGGGGACAATACAATGAGCAGTTCTTC

j_gene: TRBJ1-5
v_gene: TRBV29-1
abundance: few
d_gene: NA
CDR3aa: CSVKGQNQPQHF
CDR3nt: TGCAGCGTTAAGGGACAAAATCAGCCCCAGCATTTT

j_gene: TRBJ2-7
v_gene: TRBV2
abundance: NA
d_gene: TRBD1
CDR3aa: CASRRETGGIYEQYF
CDR3nt: TGTGCCAGCAGGAGAGAAACAGGGGGCATCTACGAGCAGTACTTC

j_gene: TRBJ2-5
v_gene: TRBV6-2/TRBV6-3
abundance: NA
d_gene: NA
CDR3aa: CASSTLETQYF
CDR3nt: TGTGCCAGCAGTACTCTAGAGACCCAGTACTTC

j_gene: TRBJ2-7
v_gene: TRBV4-3
abundance: NA
d_gene: NA
CDR3aa: CASSQEPGHYEQYF
CDR3nt: TGCGCCAGCAGCCAAGAACCGGGACATTACGAGCAGTACTTC

j_gene: TRBJ1-1
v_gene: TRBV4-3
abundance: few
d_gene: NA
CDR3aa: CASSHVKGTEAFF
CDR3nt: TGCGCCAGCAGCCATGTCAAGGGAACTGAAGCTTTCTTT

j_gene: TRBJ2-7
v_gene: TRBV27
abundance: few
d_gene: NA
CDR3aa: CASRPSGSSYEQYF
CDR3nt: TGTGCCAGCAGGCCCAGTGGAAGCTCCTACGAGCAGTACTTC

j_gene: TRBJ2-7
v_gene: TRBV27
abundance: NA
d_gene: TRBD1
CDR3aa: CASSIGTGGAYEQYF
CDR3nt: TGTGCCAGCAGTATAGGGACAGGGGGGGCCTACGAGCAGTACTTC

j_gene: TRBJ2-1
v_gene: TRBV6-1
abundance: NA
d_gene: NA
CDR3aa: CASSAEGTLGYEQFF
CDR3nt: TGTGCCAGCAGTGCGGAAGGAACCCTGGGGTATGAGCAGTTCTTC